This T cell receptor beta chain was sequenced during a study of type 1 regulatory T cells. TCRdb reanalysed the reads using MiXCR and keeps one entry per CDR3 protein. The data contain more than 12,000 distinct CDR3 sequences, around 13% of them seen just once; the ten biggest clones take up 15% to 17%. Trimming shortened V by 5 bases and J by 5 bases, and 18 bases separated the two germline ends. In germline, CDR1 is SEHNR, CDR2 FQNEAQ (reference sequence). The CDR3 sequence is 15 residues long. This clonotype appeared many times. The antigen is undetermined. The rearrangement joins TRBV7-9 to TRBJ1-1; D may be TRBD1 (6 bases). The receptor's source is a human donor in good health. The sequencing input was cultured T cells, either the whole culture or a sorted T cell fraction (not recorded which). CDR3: CASSPRAGEGTEAFF. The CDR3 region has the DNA TGTGCCAGCAGCCCCCGGGCAGGGGAGGGTACTGAAGCTTTCTTT.